This T cell receptor (beta chain) was recorded in a study of cytomegalovirus exposure and HLA in healthy donors (dated by TCRdb to about 2017). Study-wide context: An earlier analysis of approximately 600 of the donors reported approximately 300 Gb of sequence data and approximately 110 million unique TCR beta sequences from about 200 million T cells. An early release covering about 600 HLA-typed donors comprised 250 to 350 gigabases of sequencing data and 65 million to 100 million unique TCR sequences. Of the 300 to 500 genotyped donors, approximately 80% were placed in the genetic ancestry cluster associated with self-reported Caucasian donors. The study was designed to test whether signatures of past pathogen exposure could be identified by cataloging public T cell receptors. The T cell repertoires of under 750 subjects were profiled by immunosequencing and related to cytomegalovirus serostatus. In addition to the first cohort of 666 subjects, a separate validation cohort of over 90 different subjects was used. High-throughput TCR immunosequencing, statistical association of individual TCRs with disease status, and machine learning were combined to predict cytomegalovirus infection status. To study patterns of TCR occurrence, a later analysis re-analyzed previously published TCR beta repertoires from 550 to 800 donors and added high-resolution HLA genotyping. The later analysis used no new phenotypic data to find candidate immune exposures, relying instead on TCR beta sequences and their occurrence across donors. In an earlier analysis of 587 of the donors, high-throughput TCR beta sequencing was used to judge whether each TCR beta V gene segment behaved as functional or pseudogenic. Alongside the repertoire data, information on donor age, sex, ethnicity and CMV serostatus was compiled. Genome-wide SNP genotypes for about 60% of the roughly 670 donors were used in a later genetic analysis, which treated that subset as a discovery cohort. Every repertoire in the discovery cohort had been generated on one and the same sequencing platform. Both class I and class II loci were covered by HLA typing, at four-digit resolution. Typing coverage varied by locus: roughly 629-640 donors for A, B, C, DRB1 and DQB1; more than 500 for DQA1; approximately 610 for DPA1; some 470 for DPB1. A handful of DR-DQ haplotypes were handled as single units for association and clustering because linkage in the cohort was strong. On average, roughly 250,000 unique TCR beta nucleotide sequences were sequenced per donor among about 400 genotyped donors of the cohort, with 15% to 20% of those sequences being non-productive.

This clone turned up a few times. No cognate antigen has been identified for it. The record has no base qualities; no much larger clone is one base away. The cohort was made up of several hundred healthy bone marrow donors. All cohort members were sampled while nominally healthy, although unrecorded immune exposures were likely present. The donor tested CMV seropositive, placing the donor among the 290 or so seropositive members of the cohort. Every donor gave a peripheral blood sample, and the peripheral blood mononuclear cells from that sample were used for TCR beta sequencing. Genomic DNA was extracted from the blood cell samples with the Qiagen DNeasy Blood Extraction Kit. The library was obtained by the immunoSEQ multiplex PCR assay. A mixture of 60 forward primers for TCR Vbeta segments and 13 reverse primers for TCR Jbeta segments was used in the multiplex PCR. A multiplex PCR assay on genomic DNA amplified the CDR3 region of rearranged TCR beta genes. On the Illumina HiSeq System, the amplified TCR beta libraries were sequenced as 87-base-pair reads. Turning to the authors' computational methods: In a later analysis, some 80 million unique TCR beta chains were counted across the approximately 620 repertoires, and around 10 million of these chains were shared by at least two donors. To remove PCR and sequencing errors, raw reads were error-corrected and collapsed into unique sequences using a nearest-neighbor algorithm that merged closely related sequences. CDR3 sequences were aligned to IMGT reference sequences to assign V, D and J gene segments. For a sequence to be retained, a match of at least six nucleotides to both a V gene segment and a J gene segment was required. A rearrangement counted as productive if the CDR3 had no stop codons and remained in frame with V and J, and every other rearrangement counted as non-productive. Following IMGT convention, CDR3 was defined as the stretch from the second conserved V-encoded cysteine to the conserved J-encoded phenylalanine. The earlier analysis of roughly 590 of the donors excluded sequences that lacked an unambiguous match to a single V gene segment. In an earlier analysis of almost 600 of the donors, a V segment was called functional when productive rearrangements were above 56.7%, and segregating when the standard deviation between donors exceeded 5%. A statistical classification framework was built to diagnose cytomegalovirus status from the catalog of TCR beta chain sequences. V and J gene assignment, in a later analysis, came from comparing TCR nucleotide sequences with IMGT/GENE-DB human TR gene sequences. The TCRdist pipeline was used in a later analysis to assign CDR3 sequences and most-parsimonious VDJ recombination scenarios. In a later analysis, every TCR beta chain was defined by the combination of its CDR3 amino acid sequence and its V-gene family, and reads without a unique V-gene family were dropped. In a later analysis, 500 to 650 highly shared, low-generation-probability nucleotide sequences were removed to address suspected cross-contamination and a sequencing artifact. A later analysis calculated a clonal expansion index for each public chain from normalized within-repertoire ranks of inferred template counts. A later analysis computed generation probabilities with a VDJ recombination model fitted to out-of-frame rearrangements, and checked the results against IGoR. In a later analysis, hypergeometric tests were used to score TCR-TCR, TCR-HLA and TCR-CMV co-occurrence, with a repertoire-size bias correction applied to TCR pairs. False discovery rates were estimated in a later analysis by permuting HLA or CMV assignments 20 times. In a later analysis, co-occurring TCRs were grouped using DBSCAN, with TCRdist sequence similarity added in when clustering inside HLA-allele-positive subsets. Co-occurrence clustering excluded repertoires with fewer than 30,000 or more than 120,000 public chains, plus five with anomalous nucleotide sharing. TCRdb stores this immuneACCESS table with in-frame sequences only. Part of the clones is absent; in the studies checked, under half of the shortfall reflects unresolved V genes, and no reason is known for the rest. V and J calls plus clone size are reproduced from that table; the DNA served to infer D and trimming. The sample table lists under 140,000 clones, around 85% of them with a count of one. About 6.8% of the sample belongs to the ten largest clones.

From the cysteine up to the phenylalanine, the CDR3 has a length of 14 residues. Only CDR3 DNA is held: 42 bases, read in frame from base 1. CDR1 LNHNV and CDR2 YYDKDF were looked up in the germline V gene (reference sequence). Trimming costs V 0 bases and J 2 bases, and their ends lie 8 bases apart. Results and caveats for the whole study, not just this receptor: In vitro tests confirmed that a few of the cytomegalovirus-associated TCR beta chains recognize cytomegalovirus antigens. An earlier analysis of around 500 of the donors showed that most TCR beta V segments appeared in productive rearrangements either about 87% or about 30% of the time, which broadly matched IMGT annotations. According to a later genetic analysis, donors in an Asian-associated ancestry cluster had fewer N-insertions in productive TCRs than the approximately 630-donor mean. Roughly uniform sequencing depth across donors was assumed in presence/absence analyses, although this assumption may not hold. An association between a missense DCLRE1C variant and V-gene and J-gene trimming of TCR beta chains was found in a later genetic analysis and replicated in an independent cohort. In a later analysis, HLA-associated TCR beta chains were found to be more clonally expanded and to have lower generation probabilities than equally common non-associated chains. In a later analysis, several top co-occurrence clusters were reported to appear linked to parvovirus B19, influenza, CMV and Epstein-Barr virus. It was suggested by the authors that the approach could potentially be generalized to other disease states and immunological phenotypes. According to a later analysis, TCR association rates differed among HLA loci, with DRB1 alleles showing the most associated TCRs and HLA-C alleles showing the fewest. Linkage disequilibrium might explain the correlated functional status among segregating V segments, but an unknown experimental factor could not be excluded. The earlier analysis of some 560 of the donors excluded seventeen rarely observed V segments, including chromosome 9 orphons, because counts were too low. Some IMGT-functional V segments, including TRBV6-2 and TRBV6-3, could not be told apart with the 87-base-pair reads, so those segments were excluded. In the study, 164 TCR beta chains were listed as associated with cytomegalovirus. A further reported finding was that TCR beta sequences accurately predicted the HLA-A and HLA-B alleles for most subjects in the first cohort. In both the original and validation cohorts, the classifier was reported to diagnose cytomegalovirus status with high specificity and sensitivity. While some public TCRs were present in many individuals, most TCR sequences turned up only very rarely across donors. When HLA alleles, especially DR and DQ, strongly co-occurred, attributing TCR associations to individual alleles was difficult. According to a later analysis, most CMV-associated TCR beta chains appeared to be HLA-restricted, and the HLA associations seemed to be driven largely by CMV exposure. HLA typing was unavailable for some donors at each locus, so association tests used only the typed subset. The sequencing pipeline was judged likely to have produced a cluster of highly shared sequence variants as a technical artifact. For the cohort, immune exposure information was limited to CMV serostatus. At a false discovery rate of 0.05, a later analysis linked some 17,000 TCR beta sequences to specific HLA alleles. The cohort was sequenced for TCR beta chains only, and without alpha or paired-chain data the features that could be detected were limited.

The sample consisted of PBMCs. This TCR derives from a man under 40 in good health and CMV-seropositive. The rearranged segments are TRBV15 and TRBJ2-7; TRBD2 is a weak D gene call, 5 bases matching. The nucleotide sequence is TGTGCCACCAGCAGAGATCCGGGGACCTACGAGCAGTACTTC. It is translated as CATSRDPGTYEQYF.